This T cell receptor beta chain was identified in a study of Graves' ophthalmopathy and Graves' hyperthyroidism. Beta-chain TCR CDR3 regions were amplified from RNA transcripts. HTBI primers were employed in first-round RT-PCR, then a second-round multiplex PCR followed. Each CDR3 protein is one row after TCRdb ran MiXCR on the multiplex PCR reads. The sample yields about 620,000 distinct CDR3 sequences, around a fifth seen once. From germline, CDR1 is SQVTM and CDR2 ANQGSEA. V was clipped by 5 bases and J by 2 bases, with 19 bases between them. This CDR3 comprises 16 residues. The sample comprised peripheral blood. The chain is built from TRBV29-1 and TRBJ2-4; maybe TRBD2 (6 bases). This TCR derives from a woman under 30 with stable Graves' hyperthyroidism. Some clones in this sample may be carry-over from other donors' samples. CDR3 nucleotides: TGCAGCGTTACCCGCTCCCCGCGGGGTTCCAAAAACATTCAGTACTTC. It yields the protein CSVTRSPRGSKNIQYF.